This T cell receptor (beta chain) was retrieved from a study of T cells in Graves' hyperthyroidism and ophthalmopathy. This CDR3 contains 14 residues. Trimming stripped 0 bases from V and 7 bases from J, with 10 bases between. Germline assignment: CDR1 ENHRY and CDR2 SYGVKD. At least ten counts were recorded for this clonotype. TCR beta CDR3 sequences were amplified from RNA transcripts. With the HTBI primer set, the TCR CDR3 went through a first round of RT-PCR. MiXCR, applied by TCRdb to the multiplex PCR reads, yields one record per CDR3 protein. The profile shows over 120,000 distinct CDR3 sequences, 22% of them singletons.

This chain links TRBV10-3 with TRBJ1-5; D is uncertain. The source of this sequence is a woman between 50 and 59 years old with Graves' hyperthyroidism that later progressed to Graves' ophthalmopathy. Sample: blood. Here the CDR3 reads CAISESVGGQPQHF. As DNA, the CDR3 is TGTGCCATCAGTGAGTCCGTAGGTGGCCAGCCCCAGCATTTT.